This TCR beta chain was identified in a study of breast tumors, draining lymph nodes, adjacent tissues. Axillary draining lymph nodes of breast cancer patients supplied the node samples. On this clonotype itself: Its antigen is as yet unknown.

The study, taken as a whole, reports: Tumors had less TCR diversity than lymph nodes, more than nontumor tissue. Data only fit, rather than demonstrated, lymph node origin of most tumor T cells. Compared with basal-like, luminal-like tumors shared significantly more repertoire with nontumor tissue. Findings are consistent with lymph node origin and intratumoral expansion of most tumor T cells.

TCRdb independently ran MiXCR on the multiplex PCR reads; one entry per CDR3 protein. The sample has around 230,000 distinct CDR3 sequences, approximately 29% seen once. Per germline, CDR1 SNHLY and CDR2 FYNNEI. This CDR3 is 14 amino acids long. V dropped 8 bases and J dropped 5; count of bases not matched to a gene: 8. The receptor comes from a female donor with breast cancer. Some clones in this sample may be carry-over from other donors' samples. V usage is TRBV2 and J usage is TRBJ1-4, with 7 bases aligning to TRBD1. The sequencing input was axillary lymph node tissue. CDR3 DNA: TGTGCCAGCGCCAGGGGGACAGCGAATGAAAAACTGTTTTTT. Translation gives CASARGTANEKLFF.